These 8 T cell receptor beta chains were sequenced from one sample in a study of identical twins. TCRdb ran MiXCR on the 5' RACE reads and lists one entry per CDR3 protein. In the table there are 550,000 to 700,000 distinct CDR3 sequences, 9% to 10% of which are singletons. The sample was also reused in another study, on yellow fever vaccine responses in identical twins.

The sequencing sample was made of PBMCs. Receptor source: a woman between 18 and 29 years old in good health.

This clonotype was counted a few times. V is TRBV7-9 and J is TRBJ2-2; weak D call: TRBD1 (6 bases). The CDR3 length is 13 residues. CDR1 and CDR2 from the germline V gene are SEHNR and FQNEAQ (reference sequence). Trimming cost V 7 bases and J 2 bases, with 8 bases left between them. CDR3 in amino acids: CASKQGNTGELFF. The CDR3, as DNA: TGTGCCAGCAAACAGGGCAACACCGGGGAGCTGTTTTTT.

This clonotype was observed a few times. The CDR3 region is CASSFRLTGSGANVLTF. DNA for the CDR3: TGTGCCAGCAGCTTTAGGTTAACGGGCTCTGGGGCCAACGTCCTGACTTTC. V usage is TRBV5-5 and J usage is TRBJ2-6; D is ambiguous. Germline-derived CDR1 and CDR2 are SGHKS and YYEKEE (reference sequence). Between the trimmed V and J ends, which lost 2 bases and 0 bases, there was a span of 12 bases. The CDR3 covers 17 residues.

This rearrangement joins TRBV7-9 to TRBJ2-3; maybe TRBD2 (6 bases). The germline gives CDR1 SEHNR, CDR2 FQNEAQ (reference sequence). The CDR3 has 16 amino acids. V was cut by 4 bases and J by 2 bases, with 16 bases left in between. CDR3 in DNA: TGTGCCAGCAGCTCGAGCGGGCCCCAATTCACAGATACGCAGTATTTT. Its protein product is CASSSSGPQFTDTQYF.

This clonotype was seen a few times. The V gene is TRBV5-5, the J gene TRBJ2-7, with 7 bases fitting TRBD1. This CDR3 spans 17 amino acids. J gave up 0 bases and V 0 bases, and 9 bases lay outside the gene matches. The V gene's germline CDR1 is SGHKS and CDR2 YYEKEE (reference sequence). CDR3 in amino acids: CASSLGTGLKSSYEQYF. The CDR3 DNA is TGTGCCAGCAGCTTGGGGACAGGCCTAAAGAGCTCCTACGAGCAGTACTTC.

This clonotype has a single count. The rearrangement links TRBV30 to TRBJ2-2; perhaps TRBD1 as D (6 bases). Trimming removed 2 bases from V and 3 bases from J, with 13 bases in between. CDR3 length: 15 residues. CDR1 and CDR2 from the germline V gene are GTSNPN and SVGIG (reference sequence). The CDR3 nucleotides read TGTGCCTGGAGTTCCCTGGACAGATACACCGGGGAGCTGTTTTTT. Its translation: CAWSSLDRYTGELFF.

This clonotype was detected ten times or more. The chain joins TRBV7-9 to TRBJ1-1; 8 bases are a match to TRBD1. V gave up 7 bases and J gave up 0 bases; unmatched junction bases: 22. Germline V CDR1 and CDR2: SEHNR, FQNEAQ (reference sequence). The CDR3 length is 20 residues. The CDR3: CASKIELGTGAFSMNTEAFF. For the CDR3, the DNA is TGTGCCAGCAAAATCGAGCTTGGGACAGGCGCTTTTAGCATGAACACTGAAGCTTTCTTT.

The rearrangement joins TRBV7-3 to TRBJ2-2, with 7 bases fitting TRBD1. CDR3 length: 16 residues. After removal of 5 bases from V and 3 bases from J, the junction contained 9 bases not matched to a gene. The germline V gene has CDR1 SGHTA and CDR2 FQGTGA. The CDR3 reads CASSQTGQSDTGELFF. In nucleotides, the CDR3 is TGTGCCAGCAGCCAAACGGGACAGTCGGACACCGGGGAGCTGTTTTTT. Complete variable domain (other parts from reference TRBV7-3 and TRBJ2-2): GAGVSQTPSNKVTEKGKYVELRCDPISGHTALYWYRQSLGQGPEFLIYFQGTGAADDSGLPNDRFFAVRPEGSVSTLKIQRTERGDSAVYLCASSQTGQSDTGELFFGEGSRLTVL.

This clonotype was found a few times. This chain joins TRBV19 and TRBJ1-5; D might be TRBD1 (5 bases). V was pared by 7 bases and J by 5 bases, with 15 bases between. The CDR3 runs 14 residues. Germline CDR1 reads LNHDA; CDR2 reads SQIVND (reference sequence). The chain's CDR3 is CASKPGGVDQPQHF. The CDR3 DNA reads TGTGCCAGTAAGCCTGGAGGGGTAGATCAGCCCCAGCATTTT.